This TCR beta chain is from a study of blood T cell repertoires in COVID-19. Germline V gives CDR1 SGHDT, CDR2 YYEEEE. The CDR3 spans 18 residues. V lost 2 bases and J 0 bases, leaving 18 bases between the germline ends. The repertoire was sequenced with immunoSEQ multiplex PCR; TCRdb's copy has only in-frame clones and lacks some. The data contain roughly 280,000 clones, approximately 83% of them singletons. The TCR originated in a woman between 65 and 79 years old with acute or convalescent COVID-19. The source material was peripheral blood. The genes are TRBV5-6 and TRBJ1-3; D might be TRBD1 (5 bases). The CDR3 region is CASSFGPEGMISGNTIYF. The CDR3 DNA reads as TGTGCCAGCAGCTTTGGGCCGGAGGGGATGATCTCTGGAAACACCATATATTTT.